This T cell receptor beta chain stems from a study of blood T cell repertoires in COVID-19. Study-wide background: From the United States, Italy and Spain came samples of acute and convalescent COVID-19. T cells, B-cell-depleted T cells, or PBMCs provided the cDNA or gDNA that served as material.

As processed by the authors: Reference gene primer amplification yielded estimated nucleated cell counts. Assay: immunoSEQ multiplex PCR; the TCRdb copy retains only in-frame clones and omits some. Clone size and the V and J calls come from that table; the DNA yielded D and trimming. Among nearly 90,000 clones listed, around 90% were seen once. With V trimmed by 7 bases and J by 3 bases, 9 bases remained unmatched. Germline V lookup: CDR1 LNHDA, CDR2 SQIVND (reference sequence). The CDR3 is 16 amino acids. This rearrangement joins TRBV19 to TRBJ1-4, with TRBD1 matching over 9 bases. This TCR was sampled from a man aged 80 or over with acute or convalescent COVID-19. Sequencing was done on a sample of peripheral blood. CDR3: CASTGDRDVSNEKLFF. The DNA for the CDR3 is TGTGCCAGTACTGGGGACAGGGATGTGTCTAATGAAAAACTGTTTTTT. Using reference TRBV19 and TRBJ1-4 for the parts outside the CDR3, the full variable domain is DGGITQSPKYLFRKEGQNVTLSCEQNLNHDAMYWYRQDPGQGLRLIYYSQIVNDFQKGDIAEGYSVSREKKESFPLTVTSAQKNPTAFYLCASTGDRDVSNEKLFFGSGTQLSVL.